This T cell receptor (beta chain) appears in the sequencing data of a study of T cell responses to AZD1222 COVID-19 vaccine. Turning to the study itself: Analysis merged second doses at about 4 or about 12 weeks. Study results and caveats: Females made up more of the donors, who were largely white British, and clonal diversity may have come out too low. Spike-specific TCR breadth and depth went up after people got two AZD1222 doses. At study baseline, merely five or six AZD1222 recipients were seropositive.

The germline CDR1 and CDR2 sequences are MDHEN and SYDVKM. After removal of 8 bases from V and 4 bases from J, the junction contained 10 bases not matched to a gene. This CDR3 is 14 amino acids long. The method was immunoSEQ multiplex PCR; TCRdb's version includes in-frame clones alone and lacks a portion of them. The table includes more than 85,000 clones, about 89% detected once. Concerning this clone itself: What it binds is unknown.

The chain carries TRBV28 and TRBJ1-1; 7 bases map to TRBD1. This clonotype was obtained from an adult in good health. Material: peripheral blood, obtained on day 0 of AZD1222 vaccination. CDR3 region: CASGIQGVGTEAFF. In nucleotides, the CDR3 is TGTGCCAGCGGGATTCAGGGGGTTGGCACTGAAGCTTTCTTT.